One and the same sample provided the 5 T cell receptor beta chains below, sequenced in a study of blood T cell repertoires in COVID-19. This table comes from immunoSEQ multiplex PCR, and its TCRdb copy is limited to in-frame clones, with some not included. There are about 120,000 clones in the sample; 65% to 90% occur only once, and approximately 10% lies in the top ten. Specimen: peripheral blood. These receptors were obtained from an elderly man with acute or convalescent COVID-19.

This clone is classed as medium-sized. The CDR3 protein is CVRSLGDYTDTQYF. The CDR3 nucleotides are TGTGTCAGAAGCTTAGGGGACTACACAGATACGCAGTATTTT. This chain joins TRBV7-5 and TRBJ2-3; no DNA check was done on the table's D call, TRBD2. TRBV7-5 is a pseudogene segment. This CDR3 spans 14 amino acids.

J is TRBJ2-1 and V is TRBV5-1; 8 bases align to TRBD2. Per germline, CDR1 SGHRS and CDR2 YFSETQ. The CDR3 length is 14 residues. The J segment lost 8 bases and the V segment lost 2 bases, leaving 6 bases of the junction unmatched. The CDR3: CASSFGLAADEQFF. CDR3 in DNA: TGCGCCAGCAGCTTCGGACTAGCTGCCGATGAGCAGTTCTTC.

This rearrangement joins TRBV5-1 to TRBJ2-3; 7 bases agree with TRBD1. Germline assignment: CDR1 SGHRS and CDR2 YFSETQ. Trimming cost V 3 bases and J 0 bases; bases outside gene matches: 4. The CDR3 totals 15 residues. CDR3 loop: CASSSGQQSTDTQYF. The CDR3 DNA reads as TGCGCCAGCAGCTCGGGACAGCAGAGCACAGATACGCAGTATTTT.

V and J are TRBV5-1 and TRBJ1-3; D is ambiguous. Trimming removed 0 bases at V and 4 bases at J, with 8 bases between. The CDR3 contains 14 residues. Germline CDR1 SGHRS, CDR2 YFSETQ. This CDR3 reads CASSLGMEGNTIYF. The CDR3 region has the DNA TGCGCCAGCAGCTTGGGGATGGAGGGAAACACCATATATTTT.

The V gene is TRBV19, the J gene TRBJ2-5, with no clear D. Germline V CDR1 and CDR2: LNHDA, SQIVND (reference sequence). Trimming took off 5 bases at V and 5 bases at J, with 15 bases between the two ends. The CDR3 totals 14 residues. The CDR3 sequence is CASSGSIQVETQYF. Written as DNA, the CDR3 is TGTGCCAGTAGTGGCTCCATTCAGGTGGAGACCCAGTACTTC.